These 7 T cell receptor beta chains were sequenced from one sample in a study of T cells in tuberculosis. Only in-frame clones appear in the TCRdb table, and some are missing; sequencing was by immunoSEQ multiplex PCR. Of some 34,000 clones in the sample, over 90% were seen once. Sequencing was carried out using PBMCs. Receptors originate from a donor between 5 and 29 years old with latent tuberculosis or without tuberculosis infection.

This chain connects TRBV7-8 to TRBJ1-6; 10 bases fit TRBD1. The V and J ends lost 2 bases and 10 bases, in that order; junction bases with no gene match: 5. The V gene's germline CDR1 is SGHVS and CDR2 FQNEAQ. The CDR3 has 15 amino acids. The CDR3 DNA reads as TGTGCCAGCAGCTTATCCGGACAGGGGGGATCACCCCTCCACTTT. Protein: CASSLSGQGGSPLHF.

V gene TRBV19 combines with J gene TRBJ1-5; D perhaps matches TRBD1 (6 bases). This CDR3 spans 16 amino acids. Germline V lookup: CDR1 LNHDA, CDR2 SQIVND (reference sequence). Deletions cut 6 bases from V and 2 bases from J, with 17 bases between. The CDR3: CASRENRATGNQPQHF. CDR3 coding DNA: TGTGCCAGTAGGGAGAACAGGGCAACGGGCAATCAGCCCCAGCATTTT.

The rearrangement uses TRBV9 and TRBJ1-5; unclear D gene. V lost 4 bases and J lost 2, with 19 bases in between. The CDR3 is made up of 17 amino acids. The germline CDR1 and CDR2 sequences are SGDLS and YYNGEE. The CDR3 loop is CASSTSPSNGGNQPQHF. DNA of the CDR3: TGTGCCAGCAGCACCTCCCCTTCCAACGGGGGCAATCAGCCCCAGCATTTT.

J is TRBJ1-6 and V is TRBV4-3, with D unclear. V lost 1 base and J 10 bases, leaving 17 bases between the germline ends. Germline CDR1 is LGHNA and CDR2 is YSLEER. The CDR3 loop spans 16 amino acids. The CDR3 loop is CASSQGSGTQRSPLHF. The CDR3 nucleotides are TGCGCCAGCAGCCAAGGTTCCGGCACCCAGAGGTCACCCCTCCACTTT.

The V call is TRBV11-2, the J call TRBJ1-1; D possibly corresponds to TRBD1 (5 bases). The CDR3 is made up of 14 amino acids. Trimming took 1 base from V and 3 from J, leaving 9 bases between them. Germline values: CDR1 SGHAT, CDR2 FQNNGV. The CDR3 is CASSLVWGDTEAFF. The CDR3 bases are TGTGCCAGCAGCTTAGTGTGGGGGGACACTGAAGCTTTCTTT.

The V gene is TRBV30, the J gene TRBJ2-7; 9 positions agree with TRBD1. Looked up from germline, CDR1 is GTSNPN and CDR2 is SVGIG (reference sequence). V shed 0 bases, J shed 7 bases, and the junction held 10 bases outside the gene matches. The CDR3 totals 15 residues. The CDR3 protein is CAWSVLYGQGREQYF. The CDR3 nucleotides read TGTGCCTGGAGTGTACTTTATGGACAGGGGCGGGAGCAGTACTTC.

The chain has TRBV2 and TRBJ1-5; perhaps TRBD1 as D (5 bases). Deletions cut 4 bases from V and 5 bases from J, with 12 bases between. The CDR3 length is 14 residues. Germline values: CDR1 SNHLY, CDR2 FYNNEI. The CDR3 DNA follows: TGTGCCAGCAGTGGGGCAGGGCTCGATCAGCCCCAGCATTTT. Translating it yields CASSGAGLDQPQHF. Looking up the rest from reference TRBV2 and TRBJ1-5 gives the full variable domain: EPEVTQTPSHQVTQMGQEVILRCVPISNHLYFYWYRQILGQKVEFLVSFYNNEISEKSEIFDDQFSVERPDGSNFTLKIRSTKLEDSAMYFCASSGAGLDQPQHFGDGTRLSIL.